The 20 T cell receptor beta chains reported below all come from one sample, sequenced in a study of cytomegalovirus exposure and HLA in healthy donors. PCR amplification relied on 60 Vbeta primers (plus 13 Jbeta primers). TCRdb's table, derived via immunoSEQ multiplex PCR, lists solely in-frame clones and lacks some. The table lists over 110,000 clones, approximately 80% of them singletons. Material for sequencing was PBMCs. These receptors all come from a woman between 40 and 55 years old in good health and CMV-seropositive.

This rearrangement joins TRBV19 to TRBJ1-5, with TRBD1 matching over 9 bases. V was clipped by 5 bases and J by 1 base; unmatched bases: 15. CDR3 length: 19 residues. Germline assignment: CDR1 LNHDA and CDR2 SQIVND (reference sequence). CDR3: CASSPEGTGYAESNQPQHF. The CDR3 nucleotides read TGTGCCAGTAGTCCCGAGGGGACAGGGTACGCGGAAAGCAATCAGCCCCAGCATTTT.

The chain employs TRBV7-9 and TRBJ2-4; 9 bases match TRBD1. The CDR3 is 15 amino acids. J lost 0 bases, V lost 5 bases, and 2 bases had no gene match. The germline V gene has CDR1 SEHNR and CDR2 FQNEAQ (reference sequence). DNA of the CDR3: TGTGCCAGCAGCACAGGGGGCCCAGCCAAAAACATTCAGTACTTC. As protein: CASSTGGPAKNIQYF.

V usage is TRBV5-1 and J usage is TRBJ1-4; D might be TRBD1 (5 bases). The CDR3 covers 14 residues. V lost 5 bases, J lost 8 bases, and 16 bases lay in between. Germline CDR1 is SGHRS and CDR2 is YFSETQ. CDR3 coding DNA: TGCGCCAGCAGGGCCGGGACCGGGGGAGAAAAACTGTTTTTT. Translated, it gives CASRAGTGGEKLFF.

This clone has a single count. This rearrangement joins TRBV19 to TRBJ2-3; TRBD1 aligns across 8 bases. The junction had 2 bases not matched to a gene; V was cut back by 0 bases and J by 0 bases. Germline V lookup: CDR1 LNHDA, CDR2 SQIVND (reference sequence). CDR3 length: 16 residues. This CDR3 reads CASSIDRTGSTDTQYF. The CDR3 bases are TGTGCCAGTAGTATAGATCGGACAGGGAGCACAGATACGCAGTATTTT.

With respect to this clone: Other nucleotide sequences in the sample specify the same CDR3. The chain carries TRBV7-2 and TRBJ1-1; D is ambiguous. The V and J ends lost 5 bases and 4 bases respectively, with 14 bases between them. The CDR3 has 14 amino acids. The germline V gene encodes CDR1 SGHTA and CDR2 FQGNSA. DNA of the CDR3: TGTGCCAGCAGCCTTGACCGCGGCCGCACTGAAGCTTTCTTT. Protein product: CASSLDRGRTEAFF. The full variable domain, in which reference TRBV7-2 and TRBJ1-1 provide the parts outside the CDR3, is GAGVSQSPSNKVTEKGKDVELRCDPISGHTALYWYRQSLGQGLEFLIYFQGNSAPDKSGLPSDRFSAERTGGSVSTLTIQRTQQEDSAVYLCASSLDRGRTEAFFGQGTRLTVV.

The genes are TRBV6-5 and TRBJ1-5; 9 nucleotides agree with TRBD1. V dropped 6 bases and J dropped 2; count of bases not matched to a gene: 5. The CDR3 has 15 amino acids. Germline V CDR1 and CDR2: MNHEY, SVGAGI. In DNA, the CDR3 is TGTGCCAGCAGGGGGGGACAGGGAGGCAATCAGCCCCAGCATTTT. Amino acid sequence: CASRGGQGGNQPQHF.

The chain couples TRBV5-5 to TRBJ2-7, with 8 bases matching TRBD2. Trimming at V came to 3 bases and at J to 3 bases, leaving 11 bases not matched to a gene. The CDR3 extends over 16 amino acids. Germline lookup yields CDR1 SGHKS and CDR2 YYEKEE (reference sequence). DNA of the CDR3: TGTGCCAGCAGCTGGAGCAGCGGGAGACGGGGCTACGAGCAGTACTTC. This gives the protein CASSWSSGRRGYEQYF.

This clone was detected only once. The rearrangement joins TRBV2 to TRBJ1-1, with D possibly TRBD1 on 5 matching bases. This CDR3 spans 12 amino acids. Trimming removed 8 bases at V and 4 bases at J, with 11 bases between. Germline V gene data show CDR1 as SNHLY and CDR2 as FYNNEI. Written as DNA, the CDR3 is TGTGCCAGCGTCAGGGTAAGCACTGAAGCTTTCTTT. Translated: CASVRVSTEAFF.

This clone was found a few times. The chain employs TRBV20-1 and TRBJ2-5; no reliable D call. CDR3 length: 10 amino acids. Germline V gene sequence: CDR1 DFQATT, CDR2 SNEGSKA (reference sequence). V lost 4 bases to trimming and J lost 11 bases, with 11 bases between them. The CDR3 loop reads CSAIQVQQYF. For the CDR3, the DNA is TGCAGTGCTATACAAGTCCAGCAGTACTTC.

This clone was counted ten times or more. The genes are TRBV7-2 and TRBJ2-2; unclear D gene. The germline V gene has CDR1 SGHTA and CDR2 FQGNSA. The CDR3 is made up of 13 amino acids. V dropped 8 bases and J dropped 1 base, with 8 bases sitting between them. Written as DNA, the CDR3 is TGTGCCAGCTCCCCCATGAACACCGGGGAGCTGTTTTTT. Residues: CASSPMNTGELFF.

This clone came up once. The junction departs from germline at one end; a sequencing error may be responsible. The rearrangement joins TRBV7-7 to TRBJ2-1; D unclear. Per germline, CDR1 SSHAT and CDR2 FNYEAQ (reference sequence). CDR3 size: 19 residues. The CDR3 region has the DNA TGTGCTAGCAGCTTAGGAAGACCGCGGTGCCCTAGCTCCTACAATGAGCAGTTCTTC. This gives the protein CASSLGRPRCPSSYNEQFF.

V and J are TRBV6-1 and TRBJ2-3, with TRBD2 matching 8 bases. The junction had 4 bases not matched to a gene; V was cut back by 6 bases and J by 5 bases. This CDR3 contains 13 residues. The germline gives CDR1 MNHNS, CDR2 SASEGT. The DNA of the CDR3 is TGTGCCAGCAGAGTAGCGGGAATAGATACGCAGTATTTT. Translated: CASRVAGIDTQYF.

This clone has a handful of counts. The rearrangement links TRBV29-1 to TRBJ2-5; TRBD2 agrees at 11 bases. CDR3 length: 14 residues. V trimming: 3 bases; J trimming: 4 bases; junction bases outside the gene matches: 4. Germline lookup yields CDR1 SQVTM and CDR2 ANQGSEA. This CDR3 is CSVETSGVGETQYF. CDR3 DNA sequence: TGCAGCGTTGAGACTAGCGGGGTGGGAGAGACCCAGTACTTC.

This clone appeared a single time. This chain uses TRBV19 with TRBJ1-2; tentative D call: TRBD1 (6 bases). CDR1 is LNHDA and CDR2 is SQIVND in the germline V gene (reference sequence). The CDR3 loop spans 16 amino acids. The V and J ends lost 6 bases and 1 base respectively, with 18 bases between them. DNA for the CDR3: TGTGCCAGTAGCCTCCAGGAGACAGGCCTTAACTATGGCTACACCTTC. It translates to CASSLQETGLNYGYTF.

The genes are TRBV5-1 and TRBJ1-3, with TRBD1 as a possible D gene (5 bases). Germline CDR1 and CDR2: SGHRS and YFSETQ. The CDR3 contains 15 residues. Between the trimmed V and J ends, which lost 0 bases and 1 base, there was a span of 8 bases. Here the CDR3 DNA reads TGCGCCAGCAGCTTGGCAGGGAGGTCTGGAAACACCATATATTTT. This codes for CASSLAGRSGNTIYF.

This chain connects TRBV5-1 to TRBJ2-2; 7 bases fit TRBD1. The CDR3 runs 14 residues. CDR1 SGHRS and CDR2 YFSETQ come from the germline V gene. Trimming took 4 bases from V and 5 from J; bases not matched to a gene: 5. CDR3 in DNA: TGCGCCAGCAGCCCCGGGACAGTTACCGGGGAGCTGTTTTTT. The encoded protein is CASSPGTVTGELFF.

The chain links TRBV18 to TRBJ1-4; TRBD1 aligns across 7 bases. There are 15 residues in the CDR3. Germline CDR1 is KGHSH and CDR2 is LQKENI. With 3 bases clipped from V and 5 bases from J, the junction kept 6 bases outside the gene matches. The CDR3 here is CASSPTGAYNEKLFF. CDR3 sequence (DNA): TGTGCCAGCTCACCTACAGGGGCTTACAATGAAAAACTGTTTTTT.

About this clone: No conserved phenylalanine or tryptophan ends this CDR3, so it is likely a read error. The chain has TRBV5-1 and TRBJ1-2; a weak D match, TRBD1 (5 bases). From germline, CDR1 is SGHRS and CDR2 YFSETQ. CDR3 length: 14 amino acids. Between the trimmed V and J ends, which lost 0 bases and 6 bases, there was a span of 12 bases. CDR3 coding DNA: TGCGCCAGCAGCTTGGCCGGGGGGAGGAATGGCTACACCCTC. It specifies CASSLAGGRNGYTL.

Only one count was recorded for this clone. This sequence joins TRBV11-3 and TRBJ2-1; D not resolved. The CDR3 extends over 14 amino acids. V gave up 7 bases and J gave up 2 bases, with 12 bases separating them. Germline CDR1 SGHNT, CDR2 YENEEA. The CDR3 region is CASTWLQAYNEQFF. In nucleotides, the CDR3 is TGTGCCAGCACCTGGCTTCAGGCCTACAATGAGCAGTTCTTC.

The chain uses TRBV18 and TRBJ2-7, with D maybe TRBD2 (5 bases). CDR3 length: 14 residues. Looked up from germline, CDR1 is KGHSH and CDR2 is LQKENI. V shed 2 bases and J shed 1 base, with 9 bases lying between them. The DNA of the CDR3 is TGTGCCAGCTCACCAGAGCGGATTTCCTACGAGCAGTACTTC. Translation: CASSPERISYEQYF.